The 15 T cell receptor beta chains in this list originate from one sample, sequenced in a study of blood T cell repertoires in COVID-19. Repertoires were generated with immunoSEQ multiplex PCR, while TCRdb's copy carries only in-frame clones and drops some. The repertoire includes around 300,000 clones, about 85% of them detected once, and approximately 2.4% sits in the top ten. The specimen sequenced was peripheral blood. The receptors were gathered from a man between 18 and 29 years old with active or convalescent COVID-19.

In its sample, this clone was seen a few times. The rearrangement links TRBV27 to TRBJ2-7; no definite D call. Looked up from germline, CDR1 is MNHEY and CDR2 is SMNVEV (reference sequence). V was trimmed by 0 bases and J by 5 bases, leaving 11 bases between them. This CDR3 has 14 amino acids. CDR3 nucleotides: TGTGCCAGCAGTTTATCGAATGAGTTCCACGAGCAGTACTTC. Protein sequence: CASSLSNEFHEQYF.

The chain links TRBV6-5 to TRBJ1-1, with 9 bases identical to TRBD1. The CDR3 is 13 amino acids. The ends lost 6 bases at V and 5 bases at J; junction bases unmatched: 4. Germline V gene lookup returns CDR1 MNHEY and CDR2 SVGAGI. CDR3 coding DNA: TGTGCCAGCAGAACAGGGGGCGTGACTGAAGCTTTCTTT. The encoded protein is CASRTGGVTEAFF.

CDR3 nucleotides: TGTGCCAGCACCCAGGGAGGGCTTGCACCCCTCCACTTT. Its protein is CASTQGGLAPLHF. J is TRBJ1-6 and V is TRBV27, with D possibly being TRBD1 (5 bases). The CDR3 contains 13 residues. Germline CDR1 reads MNHEY; CDR2 reads SMNVEV (reference sequence). The V and J ends lost 7 bases and 11 bases respectively, with 15 bases between them.

This chain's CDR3 is CAVSPGSNYGYTF. As DNA, the CDR3 is TGTGCCGTAAGCCCCGGGTCAAACTATGGCTACACCTTC. The rearrangement uses TRBV28 and TRBJ1-2, with D hard to call. Trimming stripped 11 bases from V and 2 bases from J, with 15 bases between. This CDR3 spans 13 amino acids. Germline V gene lookup returns CDR1 MDHEN and CDR2 SYDVKM.

The CDR3 loop reads CASSLGYHRGLAGGYEQYF. As DNA, the CDR3 is TGTGCCAGCAGCCTTGGGTACCACCGTGGACTAGCGGGGGGCTACGAGCAGTACTTC. The chain combines TRBV3-1 (or the pseudogene TRBV3-2) with TRBJ2-7, with TRBD2 matching over 14 bases. The length of the CDR3 is 19 residues. The germline V gene has CDR1 LGHDT and CDR2 YNNKEL (reference sequence). V shed 4 bases, J shed 3 bases, and the junction held 14 bases outside the gene matches.

J is TRBJ1-1 and V is TRBV6-2 or TRBV6-3; D gene unclear. The V end was cut by 0 bases, the J end by 0 bases, with 8 bases between. The germline V gene has CDR1 MNHEY and CDR2 SVGEGT. CDR3 length equals 15 residues. CDR3: CASSYSKQLNTEAFF. In DNA, the CDR3 is TGTGCCAGCAGTTACTCGAAACAACTGAACACTGAAGCTTTCTTT.

J is TRBJ2-6 and V is TRBV6-1, with a possible D match to TRBD1 (6 bases). This CDR3 region has 15 residues. Per germline, CDR1 MNHNS and CDR2 SASEGT. Trimming took 3 bases from V and 0 from J, leaving 6 bases between them. This chain's CDR3 is CASSDRGSGANVLTF. The CDR3 DNA reads TGTGCCAGCAGTGACAGGGGCTCTGGGGCCAACGTCCTGACTTTC.

The gene calls are TRBV7-2 and TRBJ2-1, with TRBD1 identical over 11 bases. V gave up 4 bases and J gave up 7 bases; unmatched junction bases: 15. The germline gives CDR1 SGHTA, CDR2 FQGNSA. CDR3 length: 18 amino acids. CDR3 nucleotide sequence: TGTGCCAGCAGCTCCACCCAAACCGGGACAGGGGGGTTGAATGAGCAGTTCTTC. As protein: CASSSTQTGTGGLNEQFF.

The chain links TRBV13 to TRBJ2-7; maybe TRBD1 (6 bases). The V gene lost 4 bases and the J gene lost 5 bases, with 18 bases spanning the gap. CDR1 PRHDT and CDR2 FYEKMQ come from the germline V gene (reference sequence). This CDR3 has 15 residues. CDR3 region: CASSSSFRAGDEQYF. DNA of the CDR3: TGTGCCAGCAGCTCCTCCTTTCGGGCAGGGGACGAGCAGTACTTC.

The chain couples TRBV6-6 to TRBJ2-2; TRBD2 matches at 10 bases. CDR1 is MNHNY, CDR2 SVGAGI, per germline (reference sequence). The CDR3 totals 17 residues. After removal of 5 bases from V and 4 bases from J, the junction contained 10 bases not matched to a gene. The CDR3 DNA follows: TGTGCCAGCAGTCGCCCACCTAGCGGGGGTGCCACCGGGGAGCTGTTTTTT. Translation gives CASSRPPSGGATGELFF.

The chain employs TRBV19 and TRBJ2-3, with 7 bases fitting TRBD2. Per the germline V gene, CDR1 is LNHDA and CDR2 is SQIVND (reference sequence). V lost 2 bases and J lost 4; bases outside the gene matches: 3. CDR3 size: 14 residues. The CDR3 loop reads CASSIPGRADTQYF. The CDR3 bases are TGTGCCAGTAGTATACCAGGGAGGGCAGATACGCAGTATTTT.

The chain has TRBV3-1 (or the pseudogene TRBV3-2) and TRBJ2-5; 15 positions agree with TRBD2. V gave up 5 bases and J gave up 4 bases; unmatched junction bases: 17. The CDR3 runs to 20 residues. Germline CDR1 and CDR2: LGHDT and YNNKEL (reference sequence). The CDR3 sequence is CASSEAGTSGRSIIGETQYF. CDR3 DNA: TGTGCCAGCAGCGAGGCTGGGACTAGCGGGAGGTCAATAATTGGAGAGACCCAGTACTTC.

This rearrangement joins TRBV7-8 to TRBJ2-1, with 8 positions matching TRBD2. From germline, CDR1 is SGHVS and CDR2 FQNEAQ. V was pared by 4 bases and J by 8 bases, with 10 bases of the junction left unmatched. This CDR3 spans 15 amino acids. The CDR3 protein is CASSSGLAAVDEQFF. CDR3 sequence (DNA): TGTGCCAGCAGCTCCGGACTAGCAGCAGTTGATGAGCAGTTCTTC.

The CDR3 spells CASSLAITSTDTQYF. CDR3 coding DNA: TGTGCCAGCAGCCTAGCGATAACTAGCACAGATACGCAGTATTTT. The chain has TRBV3-1 (or the pseudogene TRBV3-2) and TRBJ2-3; tentatively, D is TRBD2 (5 bases). The CDR3 has 15 residues. Germline V gene data show CDR1 as LGHDT and CDR2 as YNNKEL (reference sequence). The germline V and J ends were trimmed by 4 bases and 0 bases, with 11 bases remaining between them.

This clone was picked up one time. The gene calls are TRBV12-5 and TRBJ2-1; 10 bases align to TRBD2. Trimming at V came to 2 bases and at J to 8 bases, leaving 9 bases not matched to a gene. The CDR3 covers 16 residues. The germline CDR1 and CDR2 sequences are LGHNT and FRNRAP. Here the CDR3 reads CASGLPAERGGHEQFF. CDR3 nucleotide sequence: TGTGCTAGTGGTTTGCCTGCTGAGCGGGGGGGTCATGAGCAGTTCTTC.